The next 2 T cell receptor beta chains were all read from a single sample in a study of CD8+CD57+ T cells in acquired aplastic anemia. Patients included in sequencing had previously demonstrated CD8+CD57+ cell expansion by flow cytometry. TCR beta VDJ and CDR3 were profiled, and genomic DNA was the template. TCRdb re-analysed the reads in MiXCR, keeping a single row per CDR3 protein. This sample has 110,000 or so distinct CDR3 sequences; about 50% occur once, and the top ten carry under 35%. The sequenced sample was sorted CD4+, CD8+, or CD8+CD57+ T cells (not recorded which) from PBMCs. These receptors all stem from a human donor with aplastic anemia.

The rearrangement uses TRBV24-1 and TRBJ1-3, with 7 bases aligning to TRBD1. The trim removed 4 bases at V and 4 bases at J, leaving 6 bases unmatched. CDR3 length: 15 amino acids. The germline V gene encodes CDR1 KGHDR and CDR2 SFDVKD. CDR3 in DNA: TGTGCCACCAGTGACCCGACAGGGAGCGGAAACACCATATATTTT. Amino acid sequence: CATSDPTGSGNTIYF.

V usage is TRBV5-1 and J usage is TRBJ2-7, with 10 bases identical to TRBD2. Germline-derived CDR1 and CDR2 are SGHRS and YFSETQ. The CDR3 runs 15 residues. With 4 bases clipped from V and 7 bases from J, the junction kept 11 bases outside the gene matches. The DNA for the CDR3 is TGCGCCAGCAGCCTTATAGCGGGAGGCGACAATGAGCAGTACTTC. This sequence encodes CASSLIAGGDNEQYF.